The rows below give T cell receptor beta chains drawn from one sample of a study of T-cell memory formation after mild COVID-19. TCRdb reprocessed the 5' RACE reads with MiXCR, giving one entry per CDR3 protein. This table holds about 300,000 distinct CDR3 sequences, approximately 19% found once. Sequenced input: PBMCs or a T cell subset sorted from them (not recorded which). Receptors were obtained from a young man who had mild COVID-19 (a few samples of this study predate the infection). Cell type and time point are not known. Both conserved end residues are part of each CDR3. Each record gives: clone size, V gene, J gene, CDR3 protein. Only part of the rows carry a size: once, few, many, or a class if the clone is expanded.

size: few
V: TRBV21-1
J: TRBJ1-2
CDR3: CASSILLNYGYTF

size: few
V: TRBV2
J: TRBJ1-2
CDR3: CASSRQGTNYGYTF

size: many
V: TRBV7-2
J: TRBJ2-5
CDR3: CASSLQRGRETQYF

size: few
V: TRBV4-1
J: TRBJ2-1
CDR3: CASSQRPPAASSYNEQFF

size: -
V: TRBV4-2
J: TRBJ2-1
CDR3: CASSYGLADNSYNEQFF

size: few
V: TRBV29-1
J: TRBJ2-7
CDR3: CSVEDPGRSSYEQYF

size: -
V: TRBV7-2
J: TRBJ2-3
CDR3: CASSLYWSTDTQYF

size: few
V: TRBV5-1
J: TRBJ2-1
CDR3: CASSLPGQFNEQFF

size: -
V: TRBV6-2/TRBV6-3
J: TRBJ1-6
CDR3: CASSWLGTDTDSPLHF

size: -
V: TRBV18
J: TRBJ2-1
CDR3: CASSRDRYNEQFF

size: few
V: TRBV7-2
J: TRBJ2-5
CDR3: CASSLGPGVPETQYF

size: -
V: TRBV7-3
J: TRBJ2-2
CDR3: CASSPGQHTGELFF

size: -
V: TRBV5-6
J: TRBJ2-1
CDR3: CASSIISGRSYNEQFF

size: -
V: TRBV20-1
J: TRBJ2-3
CDR3: CSAPSNTGTDTQYF

size: many
V: TRBV7-2
J: TRBJ2-3
CDR3: CASSLDYFSTDTQYF

size: few
V: TRBV6-4
J: TRBJ1-2
CDR3: CASSDNRGNGYTF

size: -
V: TRBV18
J: TRBJ1-1
CDR3: CASSPSNLMNTEAFF

size: -
V: TRBV4-1
J: TRBJ1-2
CDR3: CASSQVSVRRGQVNRSANYGYTF

size: -
V: TRBV7-8
J: TRBJ2-3
CDR3: CASSLVGVRGDTQYF